This record covers a single TCR beta chain. TCRdb keeps only in-frame clones here, not all; method: immunoSEQ multiplex PCR. The sample has 70,000 to 80,000 clones; around nine tenths are singletons. This specimen comes from a study of OX40 agonist ivuxolimab in advanced cancers. Germline V lookup: CDR1 SGHRS, CDR2 YFSETQ. V was trimmed by 0 bases and J by 7 bases, leaving 17 bases between them. This CDR3 comprises 15 residues. The sequencing here drew on CD4+ or CD8+ T cells sorted from blood, taken in a trial of the OX40 agonist ivuxolimab. The rearrangement uses TRBV5-1 and TRBJ2-7; a possible D gene is TRBD2 (6 bases). This sequence originates from an adult with an advanced solid tumor such as melanoma, head and neck, liver or kidney cancer. The CDR3: CASSLGLPTGEEQYF. The CDR3 DNA reads as TGCGCCAGCAGCTTGGGTCTGCCTACGGGGGAGGAGCAGTACTTC.